A selection of T cell receptor beta chains follows, all from one sample in a study of cytomegalovirus exposure and HLA in healthy donors. Sequencing used immunoSEQ multiplex PCR; TCRdb keeps in-frame clones, though not all of them. The sample includes over 100,000 clones, about 8.5% seen only once; the top ten take 5% to 7%. Sequenced material: PBMCs. The receptor set was obtained from a man in his forties in good health and CMV-seronegative. CDR3s leave out the opening cysteine and the closing phenylalanine or tryptophan.

cdr3_aa: ASSPPLRTGGNNEQF
v_call: TRBV28
j_call: TRBJ2-1

cdr3_aa: SADTSGGFTDTQY
v_call: TRBV29-1
j_call: TRBJ2-3

cdr3_aa: ASSSQTGVGYGYT
v_call: TRBV9
j_call: TRBJ1-2

cdr3_aa: ASSQDERGGRNEQF
v_call: TRBV4-3
j_call: TRBJ2-1

cdr3_aa: ASSLGDREQPQH
v_call: TRBV5-1
j_call: TRBJ1-5

cdr3_aa: ASSQTGNEQY
v_call: TRBV4-3
j_call: TRBJ2-7

cdr3_aa: ASSLGTAPYEQY
v_call: TRBV5-1
j_call: TRBJ2-7

cdr3_aa: ASRGDRGQDTQY
v_call: TRBV2
j_call: TRBJ2-3

cdr3_aa: ASSPDYNSPLH
v_call: TRBV11-2
j_call: TRBJ1-6

cdr3_aa: ASSSGGYSSYNEQF
v_call: TRBV27
j_call: TRBJ2-1

cdr3_aa: ASSGTSGGGWEQF
v_call: TRBV7-9
j_call: TRBJ2-1

cdr3_aa: ASSQGDKPYEQY
v_call: TRBV7-9
j_call: TRBJ2-7

cdr3_aa: ATSPRTSGGHQETQY
v_call: TRBV15
j_call: TRBJ2-5

cdr3_aa: ASSSPGSTDTQY
v_call: TRBV7-6
j_call: TRBJ2-3

cdr3_aa: ASRPIQGVETQY
v_call: TRBV27
j_call: TRBJ2-5

cdr3_aa: ASSQTRELNYGYT
v_call: TRBV4-1
j_call: TRBJ1-2

cdr3_aa: ASSSGSRDEQF
v_call: TRBV11-3
j_call: TRBJ2-1

cdr3_aa: ASTPGTGQNSPLH
v_call: TRBV19
j_call: TRBJ1-6

cdr3_aa: ASRRSSGGAYEQY
v_call: TRBV6-5
j_call: TRBJ2-7

cdr3_aa: ASSHGGELF
v_call: TRBV4-1
j_call: TRBJ2-2

cdr3_aa: ASSVDSTGANEKLF
v_call: TRBV9
j_call: TRBJ1-4

cdr3_aa: ASSEVRGHSERY
v_call: TRBV6-1
j_call: TRBJ2-7

cdr3_aa: ASSVGTSGGTDTQY
v_call: TRBV9
j_call: TRBJ2-3